This T cell receptor (beta chain) was retrieved from a study of cytomegalovirus exposure and HLA in healthy donors. Both 60 Vbeta primers and 13 Jbeta primers went into the PCR. Assay used: immunoSEQ multiplex PCR; TCRdb lists only in-frame clones, some missing. The repertoire holds roughly 140,000 clones, with about 64% as singletons. Broader study findings: Later analysis identified 16,000 or so TCR beta sequences associated with HLA alleles, using a false discovery rate threshold of 0.05. Among the most significant clusters, several appeared linked to common viral pathogens in a later analysis. Donor immune exposure was known only as CMV serostatus. TRBV6-2, TRBV6-3 and some other V segments were excluded as indistinguishable.

The length of the CDR3 is 14 residues. The germline V gene has CDR1 WSHSY and CDR2 SAAADI. V lost 11 bases and J lost 0, with 11 bases in between. A remark on this clone: The antigen is not known.

Sequencing was done on a sample of PBMCs. This chain joins TRBV10-2 and TRBJ2-6; D uncertain. The TCR comes from a woman aged 55-70 years in good health and CMV-seropositive. The CDR3 DNA reads as TGCGCCGCAAACTCACCCTCTGGGGCCAACGTCCTGACTTTC. Translation gives CAANSPSGANVLTF.